Following are 22 T cell receptor beta chains from one sample sequenced in a study of cytomegalovirus exposure and HLA in healthy donors. With 60 Vbeta and 13 Jbeta primers, the PCR was carried out. Clones were sequenced by immunoSEQ multiplex PCR, and TCRdb holds only the in-frame ones, with some missing. The data contain about 100,000 clones, around 76% of them singletons. Sequencing input: PBMCs. The receptors shown here come from a man between 40 and 49 years old in good health and CMV-seropositive.

This chain joins TRBV7-9 and TRBJ2-1; 12 nucleotides align to TRBD2. Germline V gives CDR1 SEHNR, CDR2 FQNEAQ (reference sequence). V lost 3 bases and J lost 6; bases outside the gene matches: 9. The CDR3 length is 17 residues. CDR3 amino acids: CASSFRTSGKVVNEQFF. As DNA, the CDR3 is TGTGCCAGCAGCTTTAGGACTAGCGGGAAGGTAGTCAATGAGCAGTTCTTC.

This clone was observed a single time. The rearrangement uses TRBV2 and TRBJ2-4, with 12 nucleotides matching TRBD2. The CDR3 has 15 residues. The germline V gene has CDR1 SNHLY and CDR2 FYNNEI. The junction had 3 bases not matched to a gene; V was cut back by 2 bases and J by 7 bases. The DNA of the CDR3 is TGTGCCAGCAGTGAATTTACTAGCGGGGGGAACATTCAGTACTTC. Translating gives CASSEFTSGGNIQYF.

The CDR3 region has the DNA TGTGCCAGCAGTTACCGTCTAGCGGATGCAGCCTACGAGCAGTACTTC. Protein: CASSYRLADAAYEQYF. The J gene is TRBJ2-7, the V gene TRBV6-5; 7 nucleotides align to TRBD2. Germline CDR1 reads MNHEY; CDR2 reads SVGAGI. The junction had 9 bases not matched to a gene; V was cut back by 2 bases and J by 2 bases. The CDR3 is 16 residues long.

The CDR3 bases are TGTGCCAGCAGCAGAGAAGCGGGGGCGGCCTACGAGCAGTACTTC. Its protein is CASSREAGAAYEQYF. The rearrangement joins TRBV5-6 to TRBJ2-7; 8 positions agree with TRBD2. V shed 4 bases and J 2 bases; nucleotides not matched to a gene: 8. Germline CDR1 reads SGHDT; CDR2 reads YYEEEE. The CDR3 is 15 residues long.

Here the CDR3 reads CASSQDRGQGADTQYF. CDR3 DNA: TGCGCCAGCAGCCAGGACAGGGGACAGGGTGCAGATACGCAGTATTTT. The chain couples TRBV4-3 to TRBJ2-3; 9 bases line up with TRBD1. The germline V gene encodes CDR1 LGHNA and CDR2 YSLEER. This CDR3 spans 16 amino acids. Losses at the gene ends were 3 bases for V and 4 bases for J; bases not matched to a gene: 8.

Comment on this clone: At one end the junction does not follow the germline gene, possibly because of a read error. This sequence joins TRBV7-7 and TRBJ2-7; possibly TRBD2 for D (5 bases). Germline CDR1 SSHAT, CDR2 FNYEAQ (reference sequence). The CDR3 has 16 residues. The CDR3 bases are TGTGCTAGCAGCCTCTTGAGGGTAGGATTCTCCTACGAGCAGTACTTC. Translation gives CASSLLRVGFSYEQYF. Drawing the rest from reference TRBV7-7 and TRBJ2-7, the complete variable domain is GAGVSQSPRYKVTKRGQDVTLRCDPISSHATLYWYQQALGQGPEFLTYFNYEAQPDKSGLPSDRFSAERPEGSISTLTIQRTEQRDSAMYRCASSLLRVGFSYEQYFGPGTRLTVT.

This chain uses TRBV5-8 with TRBJ1-5; possible D gene TRBD1, 5 bases. Germline values: CDR1 SGHTS, CDR2 YDEGEE. Trimming shortened V by 0 bases and J by 9 bases, and 13 bases separated the two germline ends. CDR3 length equals 14 residues. The chain's CDR3 is CASSLGGREPPQHF. In nucleotides, the CDR3 is TGTGCCAGCAGCTTGGGGGGGAGGGAGCCGCCCCAGCATTTT.

This clone was seen a handful of times. The chain carries TRBV6-1 and TRBJ2-7; no clear D gene. V was shortened by 5 bases and J by 3 bases, with 5 bases between the two germline ends. The CDR3 runs to 11 residues. CDR1 and CDR2 from the germline V gene are MNHNS and SASEGT. CDR3: CASSILYEQYF. The CDR3, as DNA: TGTGCCAGCAGTATCCTCTACGAGCAGTACTTC.

The rearrangement uses TRBV11-2 and TRBJ2-2; D is undetermined. V lost 7 bases to trimming and J lost 2 bases, with 5 bases between them. CDR3 length: 12 amino acids. Germline CDR1 is SGHAT and CDR2 is FQNNGV. CDR3 sequence: CASNTNTGELFF. CDR3 nucleotides: TGTGCCAGCAATACAAACACCGGGGAGCTGTTTTTT.

The chain couples TRBV2 to TRBJ2-7, with unresolved D. In germline, CDR1 is SNHLY, CDR2 FYNNEI. The germline V and J ends were trimmed by 2 bases and 7 bases, with 15 bases remaining between them. The CDR3 length is 14 residues. Written as DNA, the CDR3 is TGTGCCAGCAGTGAAAGGTGGATCACAGAAGAGCAGTACTTC. Its protein is CASSERWITEEQYF. The full variable domain, its missing parts supplied by reference TRBV2 and TRBJ2-7, is EPEVTQTPSHQVTQMGQEVILRCVPISNHLYFYWYRQILGQKVEFLVSFYNNEISEKSEIFDDQFSVERPDGSNFTLKIRSTKLEDSAMYFCASSERWITEEQYFGPGTRLTVT.

This clone has a handful of counts. J is TRBJ1-1 and V is TRBV4-3; D unclear. The V and J ends lost 4 bases and 6 bases respectively, with 15 bases between them. The CDR3 contains 14 residues. CDR1 and CDR2 from the germline V gene are LGHNA and YSLEER. CDR3 residues: CASSPTEKAPEAFF. The CDR3 DNA reads as TGCGCCAGCAGCCCGACGGAGAAGGCCCCTGAAGCTTTCTTT.

V gene TRBV7-2 combines with J gene TRBJ1-2; 8 bases are shared with TRBD1. This CDR3 spans 15 amino acids. The germline CDR1 and CDR2 sequences are SGHTA and FQGNSA. V gave up 2 bases and J gave up 6 bases; unmatched junction bases: 8. CDR3 nucleotides: TGTGCCAGCAGCTTACAGGGGGCAGTAATCCATGGCTACACCTTC. This codes for CASSLQGAVIHGYTF.

The V call is TRBV11-2, the J call TRBJ2-2, with 9 bases fitting TRBD2. With V trimmed by 4 bases and J by 0 bases, 0 bases remained unmatched. The germline gives CDR1 SGHAT, CDR2 FQNNGV. The CDR3 runs 15 residues. This CDR3 reads CASSWTSANTGELFF. The CDR3 DNA follows: TGTGCCAGCAGCTGGACTAGCGCGAACACCGGGGAGCTGTTTTTT.

This sequence joins TRBV11-2 and TRBJ1-2; 7 positions agree with TRBD1. CDR1 and CDR2 from the germline V gene are SGHAT and FQNNGV. V lost 5 bases, J lost 2 bases, and 11 bases stayed unmatched. The CDR3 length is 16 residues. The CDR3 spells CASSPISDRRNYGYTF. The CDR3 DNA reads as TGTGCCAGCAGCCCCATCTCGGACAGGAGAAACTATGGCTACACCTTC.

J is TRBJ2-7 and V is TRBV15; 9 bases agree with TRBD1. Germline assignment: CDR1 LNHNV and CDR2 YYDKDF (reference sequence). This CDR3 contains 16 residues. The junction had 6 bases not matched to a gene; V was cut back by 1 base and J by 2 bases. CDR3 protein: CATSRVGGQGTYEQYF. The CDR3 DNA reads as TGTGCCACCAGCAGAGTTGGGGGACAGGGTACCTACGAGCAGTACTTC. The entire variable domain, with the rest obtained from reference TRBV15 and TRBJ2-7, is as follows: DAMVIQNPRYQVTQFGKPVTLSCSQTLNHNVMYWYQQKSSQAPKLLFHYYDKDFNNEADTPDNFQSRRPNTSFCFLDIRSPGLGDTAMYLCATSRVGGQGTYEQYFGPGTRLTVT.

This clone was counted only a few times. J is TRBJ2-1 and V is TRBV4-2; 9 nucleotides align to TRBD2. V lost 4 bases, J lost 5 bases, and 9 bases stayed unmatched. The CDR3 extends over 16 amino acids. The V gene's germline CDR1 is LGHNA and CDR2 YNFKEQ. Here the CDR3 reads CASSPLAGNNNNEQFF. The CDR3, as DNA: TGTGCCAGCAGCCCCCTAGCGGGGAATAATAACAATGAGCAGTTCTTC.

The V and J genes are TRBV6-1 and TRBJ2-7; tentative D call: TRBD2 (6 bases). Per the germline V gene, CDR1 is MNHNS and CDR2 is SASEGT. The CDR3 extends over 15 amino acids. CDR3 sequence: CGIQEGGLPPYEQYF. DNA of the CDR3: TGTGGGATCCAAGAGGGAGGACTTCCACCCTACGAGCAGTACTTC.

J is TRBJ1-4 and V is TRBV27, with a possible D match to TRBD1 (5 bases). The germline CDR1 and CDR2 sequences are MNHEY and SMNVEV (reference sequence). This CDR3 has 13 amino acids. With 5 bases removed from V and 7 bases from J, the gap between germline ends came to 11 bases. The CDR3 here is CASSGQGSEKLFF. CDR3 nucleotides: TGTGCCAGCAGTGGGCAGGGAAGTGAAAAACTGTTTTTT.

The DNA for the CDR3 is TGCGCCGGAGGCGGGAGGGGCTACAATGAGCAGTTCTTC. Its protein product is CAGGGRGYNEQFF. This chain uses TRBV4-3 with TRBJ2-1, with 9 bases lining up with TRBD2. CDR3 length: 13 residues. From germline, CDR1 is LGHNA and CDR2 YSLEER. Trimming cost V 11 bases and J 3 bases; bases outside gene matches: 5.

This chain connects TRBV2 to TRBJ2-5; TRBD2 matches at 10 bases. CDR3 length: 13 amino acids. CDR1 and CDR2 (germline): SNHLY, FYNNEI. J lost 4 bases, V lost 7 bases, and 3 bases had no gene match. CDR3 nucleotides: TGTGCCAGCACTGGACTAGCGGCAGAGACCCAGTACTTC. As protein: CASTGLAAETQYF.

The chain uses TRBV14 and TRBJ2-6, with a tentative D call TRBD2 (5 bases). Trimming took 1 base from V and 0 from J, leaving 10 bases between them. The CDR3 sequence is 17 residues long. From germline, CDR1 is SGHDN and CDR2 FVKESK. The CDR3, as DNA: TGTGCCAGCAGCCAAGCCCTAGGGAGCTCTGGGGCCAACGTCCTGACTTTC. Its protein product is CASSQALGSSGANVLTF. Using reference TRBV14 and TRBJ2-6 for the parts outside the CDR3, the full variable domain is EAGVTQFPSHSVIEKGQTVTLRCDPISGHDNLYWYRRVMGKEIKFLLHFVKESKQDESGMPNNRFLAERTGGTYSTLKVQPAELEDSGVYFCASSQALGSSGANVLTFGAGSRLTVL.

This clone was detected once. The rearrangement uses TRBV27 and TRBJ1-1, with a weak D call TRBD1 (5 bases). The CDR3 sequence is 20 residues long. With 1 base removed from V and 0 bases from J, the gap between germline ends came to 24 bases. The germline V gene has CDR1 MNHEY and CDR2 SMNVEV (reference sequence). This chain's CDR3 is CASSLFGFGGGRGVNTEAFF. CDR3 bases: TGTGCCAGCAGTTTATTTGGGTTTGGGGGAGGGCGGGGGGTGAACACTGAAGCTTTCTTT.